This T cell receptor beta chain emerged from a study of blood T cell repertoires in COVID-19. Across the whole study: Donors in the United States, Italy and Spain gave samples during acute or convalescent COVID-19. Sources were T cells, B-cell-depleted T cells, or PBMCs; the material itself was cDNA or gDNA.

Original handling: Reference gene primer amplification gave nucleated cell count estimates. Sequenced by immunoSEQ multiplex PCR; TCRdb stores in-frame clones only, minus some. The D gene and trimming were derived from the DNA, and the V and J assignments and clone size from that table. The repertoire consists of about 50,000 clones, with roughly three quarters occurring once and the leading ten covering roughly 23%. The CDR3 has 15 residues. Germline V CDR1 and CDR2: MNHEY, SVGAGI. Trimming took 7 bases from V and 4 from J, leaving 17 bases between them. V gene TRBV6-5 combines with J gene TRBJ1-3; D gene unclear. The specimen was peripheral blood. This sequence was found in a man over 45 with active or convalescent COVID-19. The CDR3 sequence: CASMKLGDIGNTIYF. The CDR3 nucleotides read TGTGCCAGCATGAAATTGGGAGATATCGGAAACACCATATATTTT.